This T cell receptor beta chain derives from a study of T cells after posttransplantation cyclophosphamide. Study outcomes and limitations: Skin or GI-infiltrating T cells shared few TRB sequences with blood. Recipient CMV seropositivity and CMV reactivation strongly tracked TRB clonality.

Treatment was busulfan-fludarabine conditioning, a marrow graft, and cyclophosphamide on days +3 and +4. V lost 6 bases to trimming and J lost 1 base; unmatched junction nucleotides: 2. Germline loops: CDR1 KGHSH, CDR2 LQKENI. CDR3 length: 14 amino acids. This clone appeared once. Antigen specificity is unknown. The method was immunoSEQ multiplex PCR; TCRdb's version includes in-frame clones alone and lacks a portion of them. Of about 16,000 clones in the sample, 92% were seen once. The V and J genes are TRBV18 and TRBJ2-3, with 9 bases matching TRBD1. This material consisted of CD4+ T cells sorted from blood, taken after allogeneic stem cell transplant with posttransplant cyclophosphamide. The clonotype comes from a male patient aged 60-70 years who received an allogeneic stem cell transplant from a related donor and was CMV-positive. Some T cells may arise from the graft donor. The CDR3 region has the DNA TGTGCCAGCTCGTGGACAGGGGGCACAGATACGCAGTATTTT. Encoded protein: CASSWTGGTDTQYF.